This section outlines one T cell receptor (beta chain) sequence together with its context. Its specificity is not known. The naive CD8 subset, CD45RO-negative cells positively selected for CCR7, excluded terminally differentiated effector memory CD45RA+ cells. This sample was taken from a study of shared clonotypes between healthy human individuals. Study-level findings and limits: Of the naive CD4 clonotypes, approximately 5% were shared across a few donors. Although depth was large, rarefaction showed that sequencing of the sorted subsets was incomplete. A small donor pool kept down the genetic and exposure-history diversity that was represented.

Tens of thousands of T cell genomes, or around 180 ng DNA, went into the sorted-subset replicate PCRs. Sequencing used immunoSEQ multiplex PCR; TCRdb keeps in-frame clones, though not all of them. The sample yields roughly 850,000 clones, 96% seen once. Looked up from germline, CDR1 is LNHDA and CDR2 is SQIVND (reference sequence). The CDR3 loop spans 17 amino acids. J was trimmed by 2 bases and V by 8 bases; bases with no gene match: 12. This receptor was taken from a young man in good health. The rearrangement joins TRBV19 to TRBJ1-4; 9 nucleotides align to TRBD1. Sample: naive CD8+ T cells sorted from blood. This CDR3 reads CASSTSTGGKTNEKLFF. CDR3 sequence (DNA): TGTGCCAGTTCCACATCGACAGGGGGAAAGACTAATGAAAAACTGTTTTTT.